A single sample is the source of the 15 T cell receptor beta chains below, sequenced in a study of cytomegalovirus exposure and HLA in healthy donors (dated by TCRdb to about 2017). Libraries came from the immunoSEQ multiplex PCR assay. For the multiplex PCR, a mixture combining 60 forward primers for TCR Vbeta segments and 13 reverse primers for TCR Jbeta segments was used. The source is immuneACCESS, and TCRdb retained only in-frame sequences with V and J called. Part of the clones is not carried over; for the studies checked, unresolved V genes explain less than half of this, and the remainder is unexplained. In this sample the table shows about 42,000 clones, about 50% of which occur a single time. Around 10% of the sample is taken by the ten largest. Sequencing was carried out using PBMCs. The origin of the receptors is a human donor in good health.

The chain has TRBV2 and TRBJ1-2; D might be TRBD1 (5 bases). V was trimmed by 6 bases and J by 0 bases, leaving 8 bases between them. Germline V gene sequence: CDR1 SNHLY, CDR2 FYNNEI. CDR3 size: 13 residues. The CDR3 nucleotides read TGTGCCAGCAGGCAGGGCGCTAACTATGGCTACACCTTC. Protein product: CASRQGANYGYTF.

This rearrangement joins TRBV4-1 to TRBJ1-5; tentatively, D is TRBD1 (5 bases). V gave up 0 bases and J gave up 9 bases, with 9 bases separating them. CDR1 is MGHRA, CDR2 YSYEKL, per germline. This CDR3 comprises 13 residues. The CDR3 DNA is TGCGCCAGCAGCCAAGATCAGGGTGGGCCCCAGCATTTT. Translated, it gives CASSQDQGGPQHF.

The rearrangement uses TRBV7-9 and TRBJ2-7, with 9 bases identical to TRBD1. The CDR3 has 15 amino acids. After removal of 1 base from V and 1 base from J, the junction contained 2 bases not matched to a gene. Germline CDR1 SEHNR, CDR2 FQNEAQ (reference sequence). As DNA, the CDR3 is TGTGCCAGCAGCTTAGGGGGGACAGGGTCCTACGAGCAGTACTTC. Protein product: CASSLGGTGSYEQYF.

The CDR3 sequence: CASRRGGGETQYF. The CDR3 DNA reads TGTGCCAGCAGAAGGGGAGGGGGAGAGACCCAGTACTTC. The V call is TRBV6-5, the J call TRBJ2-5; tentatively, D is TRBD2 (7 bases). This CDR3 region has 13 residues. V was shortened by 6 bases and J by 4 bases, with 12 bases between the two germline ends. Germline values: CDR1 MNHEY, CDR2 SVGAGI.

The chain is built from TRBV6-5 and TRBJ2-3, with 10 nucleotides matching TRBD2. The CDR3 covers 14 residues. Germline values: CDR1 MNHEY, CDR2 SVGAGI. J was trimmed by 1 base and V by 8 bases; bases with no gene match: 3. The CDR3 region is CASGLAGGTDTQYF. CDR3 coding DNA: TGTGCCAGCGGCCTAGCGGGGGGCACAGATACGCAGTATTTT.

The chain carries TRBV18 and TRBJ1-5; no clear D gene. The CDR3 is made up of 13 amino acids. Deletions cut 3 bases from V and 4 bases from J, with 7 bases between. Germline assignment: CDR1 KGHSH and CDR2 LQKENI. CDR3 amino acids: CASSPADNQPQHF. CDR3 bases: TGTGCCAGCTCACCGGCGGATAATCAGCCCCAGCATTTT.

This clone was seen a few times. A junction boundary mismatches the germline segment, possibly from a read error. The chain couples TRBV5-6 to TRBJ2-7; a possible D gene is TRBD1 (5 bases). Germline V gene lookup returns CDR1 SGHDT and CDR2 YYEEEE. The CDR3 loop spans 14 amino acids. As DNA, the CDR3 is TGTGCCAGCAGCTTGGCCGGTAAGGCAGGGCCTAGACACTTC. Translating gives CASSLAGKAGPRHF.

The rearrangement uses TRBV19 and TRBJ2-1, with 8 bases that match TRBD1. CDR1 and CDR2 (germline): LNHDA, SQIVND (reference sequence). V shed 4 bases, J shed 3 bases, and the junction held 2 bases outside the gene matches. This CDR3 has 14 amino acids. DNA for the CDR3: TGTGCCAGTAGTACACAGGGGGGCTACAATGAGCAGTTCTTC. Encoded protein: CASSTQGGYNEQFF.

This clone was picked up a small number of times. The DNA of the CDR3 is TGTGCCAGCAGTCCAAGGGGGTCCTCTGGAAACACCATATATTTT. It translates to CASSPRGSSGNTIYF. V and J are TRBV27 and TRBJ1-3, with D maybe TRBD1 (6 bases). The CDR3 length is 15 residues. V dropped 5 bases and J dropped 0 bases, with 11 bases sitting between them. Germline V CDR1 and CDR2: MNHEY, SMNVEV (reference sequence).

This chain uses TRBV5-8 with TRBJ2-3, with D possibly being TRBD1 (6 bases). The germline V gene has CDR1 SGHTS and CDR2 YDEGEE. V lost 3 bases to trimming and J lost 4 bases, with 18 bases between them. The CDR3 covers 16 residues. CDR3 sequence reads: CASSYQTGPGADTQYF. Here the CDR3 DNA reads TGTGCCAGCAGCTACCAGACAGGCCCGGGCGCAGATACGCAGTATTTT.

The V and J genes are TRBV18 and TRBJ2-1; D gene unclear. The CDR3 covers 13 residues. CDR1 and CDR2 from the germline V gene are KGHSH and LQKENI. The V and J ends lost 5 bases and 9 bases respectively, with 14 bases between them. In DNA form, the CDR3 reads TGTGCCAGCTCATCTTACACTGGGCTTGAGCAGTTCTTC. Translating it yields CASSSYTGLEQFF.

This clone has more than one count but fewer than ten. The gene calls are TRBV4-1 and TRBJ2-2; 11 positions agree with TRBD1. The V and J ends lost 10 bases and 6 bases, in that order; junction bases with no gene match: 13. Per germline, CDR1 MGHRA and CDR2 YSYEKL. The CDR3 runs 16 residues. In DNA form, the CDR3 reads TGCGCCACACGAAGCCCGGGACAGGGGGTCCCCGGGGAGCTGTTTTTT. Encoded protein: CATRSPGQGVPGELFF.

The CDR3 sequence is CASRVGGIEQFF. The CDR3, as DNA: TGTGCCAGCAGGGTTGGGGGGATTGAGCAGTTCTTC. The rearrangement links TRBV6-6 to TRBJ2-1; D possibly corresponds to TRBD2 (6 bases). Looked up from germline, CDR1 is MNHNY and CDR2 is SVGAGI (reference sequence). Trimming shortened V by 6 bases and J by 9 bases, and 12 bases separated the two germline ends. This CDR3 contains 12 residues.

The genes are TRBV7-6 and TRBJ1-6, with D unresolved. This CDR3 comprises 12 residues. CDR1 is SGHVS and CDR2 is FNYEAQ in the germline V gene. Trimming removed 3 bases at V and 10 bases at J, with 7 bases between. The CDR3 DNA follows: TGTGCCAGCAGCTTGGCTCGATCACCCCTCCACTTT. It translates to CASSLARSPLHF.

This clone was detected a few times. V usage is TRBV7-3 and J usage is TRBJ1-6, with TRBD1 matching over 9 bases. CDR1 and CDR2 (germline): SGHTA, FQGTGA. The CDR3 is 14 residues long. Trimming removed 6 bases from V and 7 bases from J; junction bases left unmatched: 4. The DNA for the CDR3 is TGTGCCAGCAGGGGGACAGGGTGGAATTCACCCCTCCACTTT. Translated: CASRGTGWNSPLHF.